This T cell receptor beta chain appears in the sequencing data of a study of shared clonotypes between healthy human individuals. This clone appeared a few times. Clones were read by immunoSEQ multiplex PCR, and TCRdb kept only the in-frame ones, dropping some. The sample consists of over 950,000 clones, 60% to 80% of them appearing once. V lost 2 bases and J 7 bases, leaving 9 bases between the germline ends. CDR3 length equals 13 residues. Germline CDR1 reads ENHRY; CDR2 reads SYGVKD. The V and J genes are TRBV10-3 and TRBJ1-5, with D perhaps matching TRBD1 (5 bases). The source material was memory CD4+ T cells from PBMCs. Subset meaning: CD45RA-negative fraction. The TCR sequence derives from a man between 18 and 35 years old in good health. Some clones in this sample may be carry-over from other donors' samples. CDR3 DNA sequence: TGTGCCATCAGTGAGGGGGCAGAACAGCCCCAGCATTTT. Protein sequence: CAISEGAEQPQHF.